The 20 T cell receptor beta chains given below trace back to one sample, sequenced in a study of cytomegalovirus exposure and HLA in healthy donors. The PCR was carried out with 60 Vbeta primers and 13 Jbeta primers. The protocol was immunoSEQ multiplex PCR, while the TCRdb copy is restricted to in-frame clones and leaves out a portion. The table has about 140,000 clones, approximately 80% seen once; the top ten hold over 2%. The sample consisted of PBMCs. These receptors all come from a man aged 25-45 years in good health and CMV-seronegative.

This rearrangement joins TRBV4-2 to TRBJ1-5; D possibly corresponds to TRBD1 (6 bases). The CDR3 totals 15 residues. Germline-derived CDR1 and CDR2 are LGHNA and YNFKEQ. Trimming left V 1 base short and J 4 bases short, with 11 bases between. This CDR3 reads CASSQVGQQNQPQHF. Here the CDR3 DNA reads TGTGCCAGCAGCCAAGTAGGACAGCAGAATCAGCCCCAGCATTTT.

The chain combines TRBV11-1 with TRBJ1-1; a weak D match, TRBD1 (5 bases). Trimming cost V 6 bases and J 8 bases, with 16 bases left between them. The CDR3 covers 13 residues. Germline V gene data show CDR1 as SGHAT and CDR2 as FQDESV (reference sequence). DNA of the CDR3: TGTGCCAGCAGTCGAAGACAGATAGAGGAAGCTTTCTTT. Translated: CASSRRQIEEAFF.

This sequence joins TRBV19 and TRBJ2-7; TRBD2 might be the D (6 bases). The CDR3 consists of 15 residues. Trimming removed 1 base at V and 3 bases at J, with 13 bases between. From germline, CDR1 is LNHDA and CDR2 SQIVND (reference sequence). The CDR3 here is CASSIGWGENYEQYF. In DNA, the CDR3 is TGTGCCAGTAGTATAGGATGGGGGGAGAACTACGAGCAGTACTTC.

The CDR3 protein is CASSHRRPGQAASYEQYF. The CDR3 region has the DNA TGCGCCAGCAGCCATAGGCGGCCAGGACAGGCAGCCTCCTACGAGCAGTACTTC. V and J are TRBV4-1 and TRBJ2-7; 7 nucleotides line up with TRBD1. The CDR3 runs to 18 residues. The germline V gene has CDR1 MGHRA and CDR2 YSYEKL. Trimming removed 3 bases from V and 0 bases from J; junction bases left unmatched: 14.

The count of this clone is one. This sequence joins TRBV30 and TRBJ1-2, with a tentative D call TRBD1 (5 bases). This CDR3 spans 12 amino acids. The germline V and J ends were trimmed by 0 bases and 4 bases, with 6 bases remaining between them. Germline loops: CDR1 GTSNPN, CDR2 SVGIG (reference sequence). CDR3 sequence: CAWSVGGYGYTF. In DNA, the CDR3 is TGTGCCTGGAGTGTGGGGGGCTATGGCTACACCTTC.

The chain couples TRBV14 to TRBJ2-3, with 7 bases fitting TRBD2. CDR3 size: 13 residues. V lost 0 bases to trimming and J lost 10 bases; unmatched junction nucleotides: 4. The germline gives CDR1 SGHDN, CDR2 FVKESK. The CDR3 region has the DNA TGTGCCAGCAGCCAAGAAAGACTAGCACCGCAGTATTTT. Its translation: CASSQERLAPQYF.

The chain couples TRBV6-5 to TRBJ2-1; perhaps TRBD2 as D (5 bases). The CDR3 is 14 residues long. The germline V gene has CDR1 MNHEY and CDR2 SVGAGI. With 0 bases removed from V and 10 bases from J, the gap between germline ends came to 13 bases. CDR3 amino acids: CASSYSRLAREQFF. CDR3 DNA: TGTGCCAGCAGTTACTCGAGGCTAGCACGAGAGCAGTTCTTC.

V and J are TRBV5-6 and TRBJ2-7; TRBD1 matches at 7 bases. This CDR3 contains 16 residues. From germline, CDR1 is SGHDT and CDR2 YYEEEE. V trimming: 4 bases; J trimming: 4 bases; junction bases outside the gene matches: 14. As DNA, the CDR3 is TGTGCCAGCAGCGCCGCCCCAACAGGGGTCTTGTACGAGCAGTACTTC. This sequence encodes CASSAAPTGVLYEQYF.

J is TRBJ1-5 and V is TRBV18; 8 bases map to TRBD1. Germline values: CDR1 KGHSH, CDR2 LQKENI. This CDR3 contains 14 residues. With V trimmed by 3 bases and J by 6 bases, 4 bases remained unmatched. Here the CDR3 reads CASSPGQGGQPQHF. CDR3 in DNA: TGTGCCAGCTCACCCGGACAGGGCGGTCAGCCCCAGCATTTT.

The rearrangement links TRBV2 to TRBJ2-3, with TRBD2 identical over 9 bases. CDR1 is SNHLY, CDR2 FYNNEI, per germline. This CDR3 is built from 16 residues. Trimming cost V 3 bases and J 2 bases; bases outside gene matches: 6. In DNA, the CDR3 is TGTGCCAGCAGTGATTCGCTAGCGGGACTCACAGATACGCAGTATTTT. Translating gives CASSDSLAGLTDTQYF.

This chain uses TRBV29-1 with TRBJ2-7, with TRBD1 identical over 9 bases. Germline loops: CDR1 SQVTM, CDR2 ANQGSEA. This CDR3 contains 14 residues. The V and J ends lost 5 bases and 0 bases, in that order; junction bases with no gene match: 5. The CDR3 is CSVSGTGSSYEQYF. In DNA, the CDR3 is TGCAGCGTTTCCGGGACAGGGAGCTCCTACGAGCAGTACTTC.

Regarding this clone: One junction end does not reproduce the germline sequence, and a read error may be involved. This chain connects TRBV7-9 to TRBJ1-1, with D hard to call. The germline CDR1 and CDR2 sequences are SEHNR and FQNEAQ (reference sequence). This CDR3 is built from 12 residues. This CDR3 is CSSSLSVTEAFF. CDR3 nucleotides: TGTTCCAGCAGCTTATCCGTCACTGAAGCTTTCTTT. Variable domain in full (rest from reference TRBV7-9 and TRBJ1-1): DTGVSQNPRHKITKRGQNVTFRCDPISEHNRLYWYRQTLGQGPEFLTYFQNEAQLEKSRLLSDRFSAERPKGSFSTLEIQRTEQGDSAMYLCSSSLSVTEAFFGQGTRLTVV.

The chain recombines TRBV6-1 with TRBJ1-1; D may be TRBD1 (6 bases). Germline CDR1 is MNHNS and CDR2 is SASEGT. V was pared by 0 bases and J by 5 bases, with 13 bases between. There are 15 residues in the CDR3. The DNA for the CDR3 is TGTGCCAGCAGTGAAGCTACTACAGGGCGGACTGAAGCTTTCTTT. Protein: CASSEATTGRTEAFF.

This chain uses TRBV30 with TRBJ2-7; perhaps TRBD2 as D (6 bases). In germline, CDR1 is GTSNPN, CDR2 SVGIG (reference sequence). Trimming removed 0 bases at V and 7 bases at J, with 10 bases between. This CDR3 contains 12 residues. The CDR3: CAWSVSAGEQYF. The CDR3 DNA reads TGTGCCTGGAGTGTATCTGCGGGGGAGCAGTACTTC.

This chain connects TRBV30 to TRBJ2-3, with TRBD1 identical over 7 bases. Germline lookup yields CDR1 GTSNPN and CDR2 SVGIG (reference sequence). V dropped 2 bases and J dropped 2; count of bases not matched to a gene: 4. The CDR3 loop spans 14 amino acids. The CDR3 reads CAWSKQGHTDTQYF. DNA for the CDR3: TGTGCCTGGAGTAAACAGGGGCACACAGATACGCAGTATTTT. The full variable domain, its missing parts supplied by reference TRBV30 and TRBJ2-3, is SQTIHQWPATLVQPVGSPLSLECTVEGTSNPNLYWYRQAAGRGLQLLFYSVGIGQISSEVPQNLSASRPQDRQFILSSKKLLLSDSGFYLCAWSKQGHTDTQYFGPGTRLTVL.

The rearrangement links TRBV19 to TRBJ1-2; tentatively, D is TRBD1 (5 bases). CDR1 LNHDA and CDR2 SQIVND come from the germline V gene (reference sequence). V was cut by 3 bases and J by 7 bases, with 18 bases left in between. The CDR3 sequence is 15 residues long. CDR3 in DNA: TGTGCCAGTAGTATTCAGTGGCAGGGAAGGCCTGGCTACACCTTC. Encoded protein: CASSIQWQGRPGYTF.

The rearrangement links TRBV5-5 to TRBJ1-1; 7 nucleotides line up with TRBD1. With V trimmed by 2 bases and J by 0 bases, 7 bases remained unmatched. CDR1 and CDR2 from the germline V gene are SGHKS and YYEKEE (reference sequence). The length of the CDR3 is 16 residues. CDR3: CASSLTGTAMNTEAFF. The CDR3 bases are TGTGCCAGCAGCTTAACCGGGACAGCTATGAACACTGAAGCTTTCTTT.

The chain combines TRBV7-6 with TRBJ2-7; a possible D gene is TRBD2 (6 bases). V lost 1 base, J lost 2 bases, and 18 bases lay in between. The CDR3 runs 17 residues. Germline V gene lookup returns CDR1 SGHVS and CDR2 FNYEAQ. The CDR3 here is CASSLGTPSGSPYEQYF. In nucleotides, the CDR3 is TGTGCCAGCAGCTTAGGCACCCCCAGCGGGTCGCCCTACGAGCAGTACTTC.

The chain carries TRBV6-1 and TRBJ2-3; TRBD2 might be the D (6 bases). Germline V gene data show CDR1 as MNHNS and CDR2 as SASEGT. This CDR3 has 13 amino acids. The CDR3 loop reads CAIGTFSTDTQYF. The CDR3 DNA follows: TGTGCTATTGGGACTTTTAGCACAGATACGCAGTATTTT.

The table lists this clone with a few counts. The rearrangement joins TRBV5-4 to TRBJ2-1; D may be TRBD2 (6 bases). The V end was cut by 2 bases, the J end by 3 bases, with 12 bases between. This CDR3 has 15 residues. Germline lookup yields CDR1 SGHNT and CDR2 YYREEE (reference sequence). CDR3 protein: CASSLGTQVYNEQFF. The CDR3 bases are TGTGCCAGCAGCTTAGGGACTCAGGTCTACAATGAGCAGTTCTTC.